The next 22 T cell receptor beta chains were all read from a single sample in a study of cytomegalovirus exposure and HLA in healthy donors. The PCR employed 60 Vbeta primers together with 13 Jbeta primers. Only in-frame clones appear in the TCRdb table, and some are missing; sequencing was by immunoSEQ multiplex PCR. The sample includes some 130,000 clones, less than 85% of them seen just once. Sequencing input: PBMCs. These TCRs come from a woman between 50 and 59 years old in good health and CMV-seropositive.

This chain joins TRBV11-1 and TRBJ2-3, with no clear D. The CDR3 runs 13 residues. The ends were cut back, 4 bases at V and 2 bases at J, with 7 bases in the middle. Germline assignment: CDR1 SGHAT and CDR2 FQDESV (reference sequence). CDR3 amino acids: CASSSQATDTQYF. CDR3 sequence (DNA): TGTGCCAGCAGCTCCCAGGCCACAGATACGCAGTATTTT.

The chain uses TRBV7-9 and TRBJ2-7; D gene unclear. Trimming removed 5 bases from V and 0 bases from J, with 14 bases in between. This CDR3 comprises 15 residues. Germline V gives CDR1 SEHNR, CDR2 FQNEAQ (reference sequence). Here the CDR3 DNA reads TGTGCCAGCAGCCCAGCTCCAGGAAACTCCTACGAGCAGTACTTC. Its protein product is CASSPAPGNSYEQYF.

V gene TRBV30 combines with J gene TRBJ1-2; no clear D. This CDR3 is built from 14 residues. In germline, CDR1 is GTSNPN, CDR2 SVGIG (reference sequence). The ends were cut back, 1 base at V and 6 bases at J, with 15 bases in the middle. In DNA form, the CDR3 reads TGTGCCTGGAGTGCGTTTTCTCGGGAGCATGGCTACACCTTC. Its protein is CAWSAFSREHGYTF.

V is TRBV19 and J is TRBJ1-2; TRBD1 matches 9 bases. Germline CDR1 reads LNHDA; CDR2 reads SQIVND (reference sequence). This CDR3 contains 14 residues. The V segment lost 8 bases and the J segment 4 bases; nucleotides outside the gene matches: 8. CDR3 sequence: CASCRDRDGYGYTF. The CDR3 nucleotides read TGTGCCAGTTGCCGGGACAGGGACGGCTATGGCTACACCTTC.

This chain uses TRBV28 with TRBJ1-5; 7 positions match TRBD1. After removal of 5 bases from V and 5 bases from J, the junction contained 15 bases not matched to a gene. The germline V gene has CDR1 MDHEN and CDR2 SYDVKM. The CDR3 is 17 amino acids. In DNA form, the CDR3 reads TGTGCCAGCAGTCACAACCGCGACAGGGAAGAGGATCAGCCCCAGCATTTT. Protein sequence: CASSHNRDREEDQPQHF.

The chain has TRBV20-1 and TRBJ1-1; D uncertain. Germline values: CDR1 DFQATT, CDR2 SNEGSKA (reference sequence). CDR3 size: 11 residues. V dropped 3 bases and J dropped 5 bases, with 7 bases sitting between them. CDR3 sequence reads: CSASRGTEAFF. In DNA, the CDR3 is TGCAGTGCTAGCAGAGGGACTGAAGCTTTCTTT.

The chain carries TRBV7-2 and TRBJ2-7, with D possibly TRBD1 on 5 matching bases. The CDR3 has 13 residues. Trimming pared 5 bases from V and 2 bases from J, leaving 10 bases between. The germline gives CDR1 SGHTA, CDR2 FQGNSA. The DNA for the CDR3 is TGTGCCAGCAGCACCCGACAGACCTACGAGCAGTACTTC. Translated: CASSTRQTYEQYF.

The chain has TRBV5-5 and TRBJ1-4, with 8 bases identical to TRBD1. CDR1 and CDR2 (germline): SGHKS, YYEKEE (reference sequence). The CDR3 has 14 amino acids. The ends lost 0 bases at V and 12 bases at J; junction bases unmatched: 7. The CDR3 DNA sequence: TGTGCCAGCAGCTTGGTGGCAGGGGGCGCGGAACTGTTTTTT. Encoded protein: CASSLVAGGAELFF.

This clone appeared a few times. The CDR3 DNA reads TGTGCCAGTAGCCTGGGACTAGCGGGGGAAACAGATACGCAGTATTTT. This encodes CASSLGLAGETDTQYF. This chain links TRBV19 with TRBJ2-3; 14 nucleotides match TRBD2. Germline V CDR1 and CDR2: LNHDA, SQIVND (reference sequence). The V segment lost 6 bases and the J segment 3 bases; nucleotides outside the gene matches: 5. This CDR3 spans 16 amino acids.

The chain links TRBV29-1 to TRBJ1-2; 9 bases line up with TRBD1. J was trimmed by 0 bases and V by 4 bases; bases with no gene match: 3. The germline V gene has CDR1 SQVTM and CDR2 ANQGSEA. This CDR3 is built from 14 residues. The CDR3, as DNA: TGCAGCGTTGGGGGACAGGGAGCTAACTATGGCTACACCTTC. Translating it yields CSVGGQGANYGYTF.

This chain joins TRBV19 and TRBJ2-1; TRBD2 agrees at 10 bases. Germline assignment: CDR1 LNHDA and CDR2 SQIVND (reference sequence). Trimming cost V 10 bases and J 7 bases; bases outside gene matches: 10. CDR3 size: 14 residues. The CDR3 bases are TGTGCCACCTATGAAGGGACTAGCGTTAATGAGCAGTTCTTC. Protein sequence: CATYEGTSVNEQFF.

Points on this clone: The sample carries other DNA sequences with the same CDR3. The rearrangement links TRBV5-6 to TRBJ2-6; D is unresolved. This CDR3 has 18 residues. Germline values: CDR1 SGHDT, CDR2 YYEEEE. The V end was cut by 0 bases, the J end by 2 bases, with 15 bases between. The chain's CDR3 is CASSLGSGRLTGANVLTF. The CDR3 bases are TGTGCCAGCAGCTTGGGGTCCGGCAGGCTCACTGGGGCCAACGTCCTGACTTTC.

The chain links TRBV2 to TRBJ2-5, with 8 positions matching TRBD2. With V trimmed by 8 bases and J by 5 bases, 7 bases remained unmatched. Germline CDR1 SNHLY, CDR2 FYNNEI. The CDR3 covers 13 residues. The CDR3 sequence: CASSGQRGETQYF. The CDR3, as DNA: TGTGCCAGCTCCGGACAGCGGGGGGAGACCCAGTACTTC. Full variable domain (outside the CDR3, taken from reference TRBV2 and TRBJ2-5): EPEVTQTPSHQVTQMGQEVILRCVPISNHLYFYWYRQILGQKVEFLVSFYNNEISEKSEIFDDQFSVERPDGSNFTLKIRSTKLEDSAMYFCASSGQRGETQYFGPGTRLLVL.

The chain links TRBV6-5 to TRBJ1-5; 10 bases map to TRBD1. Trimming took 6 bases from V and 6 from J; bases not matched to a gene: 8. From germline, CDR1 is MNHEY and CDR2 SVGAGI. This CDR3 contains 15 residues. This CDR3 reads CASSLGTGARQPQHF. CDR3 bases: TGTGCCAGCAGCCTAGGGACAGGGGCCCGTCAGCCCCAGCATTTT.

In DNA, the CDR3 is TGTGCCAGCAGTTTAGGGGGAAGCGGGGGCTACACCTTC. Translating it yields CASSLGGSGGYTF. This rearrangement joins TRBV27 to TRBJ1-2; D possibly corresponds to TRBD1 (5 bases). The germline V and J ends were trimmed by 2 bases and 8 bases, with 12 bases remaining between them. CDR1 MNHEY and CDR2 SMNVEV come from the germline V gene (reference sequence). The CDR3 spans 13 residues.

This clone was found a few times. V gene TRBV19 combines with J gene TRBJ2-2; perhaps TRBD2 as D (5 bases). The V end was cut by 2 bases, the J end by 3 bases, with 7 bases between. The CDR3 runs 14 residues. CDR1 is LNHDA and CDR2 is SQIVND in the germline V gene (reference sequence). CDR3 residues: CASSIWRDTGELFF. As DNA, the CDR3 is TGTGCCAGTAGTATATGGCGGGACACCGGGGAGCTGTTTTTT.

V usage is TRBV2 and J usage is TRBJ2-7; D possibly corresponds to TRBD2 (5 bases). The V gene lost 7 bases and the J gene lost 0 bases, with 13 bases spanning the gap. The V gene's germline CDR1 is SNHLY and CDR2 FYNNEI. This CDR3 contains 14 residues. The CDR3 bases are TGTGCCAGCATACGGGGAAGGAGCTCCTACGAGCAGTACTTC. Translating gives CASIRGRSSYEQYF.

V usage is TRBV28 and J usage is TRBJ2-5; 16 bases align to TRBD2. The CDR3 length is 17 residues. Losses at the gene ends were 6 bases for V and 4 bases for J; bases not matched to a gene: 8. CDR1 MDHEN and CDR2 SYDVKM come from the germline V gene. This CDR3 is CASSLLGLAGGRETQYF. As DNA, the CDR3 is TGTGCCAGCAGCCTTCTGGGACTAGCGGGGGGGCGAGAGACCCAGTACTTC.

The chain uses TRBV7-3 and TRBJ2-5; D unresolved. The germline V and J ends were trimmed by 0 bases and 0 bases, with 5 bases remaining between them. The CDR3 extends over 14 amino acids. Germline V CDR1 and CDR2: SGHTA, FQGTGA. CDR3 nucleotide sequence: TGTGCCAGCAGCTTAACGGCGGACCAAGAGACCCAGTACTTC. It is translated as CASSLTADQETQYF.

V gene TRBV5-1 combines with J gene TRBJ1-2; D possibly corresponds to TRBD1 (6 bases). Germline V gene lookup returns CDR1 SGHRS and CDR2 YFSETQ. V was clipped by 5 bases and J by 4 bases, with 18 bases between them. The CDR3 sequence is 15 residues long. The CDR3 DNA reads TGCGCCAGCAGACCCGGACAGACGGTCGGCTATGGCTACACCTTC. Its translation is CASRPGQTVGYGYTF. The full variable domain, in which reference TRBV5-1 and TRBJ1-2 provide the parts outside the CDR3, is KAGVTQTPRYLIKTRGQQVTLSCSPISGHRSVSWYQQTPGQGLQFLFEYFSETQRNKGNFPGRFSGRQFSNSRSEMNVSTLELGDSALYLCASRPGQTVGYGYTFGSGTRLTVV.

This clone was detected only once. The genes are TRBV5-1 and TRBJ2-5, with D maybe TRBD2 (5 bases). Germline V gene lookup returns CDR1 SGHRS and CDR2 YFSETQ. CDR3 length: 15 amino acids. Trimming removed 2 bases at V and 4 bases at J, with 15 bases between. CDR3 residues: CASSLGLAIRETQYF. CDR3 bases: TGCGCCAGCAGCTTAGGCCTAGCAATTAGAGAGACCCAGTACTTC.

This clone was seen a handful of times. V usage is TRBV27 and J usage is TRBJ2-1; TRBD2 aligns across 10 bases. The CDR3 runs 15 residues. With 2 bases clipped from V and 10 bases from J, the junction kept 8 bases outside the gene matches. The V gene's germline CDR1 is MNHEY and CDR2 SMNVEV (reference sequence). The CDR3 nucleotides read TGTGCCAGCAGTTTAAGCGGGGGGGCAGGGGGAGAGCAGTTCTTC. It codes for CASSLSGGAGGEQFF.